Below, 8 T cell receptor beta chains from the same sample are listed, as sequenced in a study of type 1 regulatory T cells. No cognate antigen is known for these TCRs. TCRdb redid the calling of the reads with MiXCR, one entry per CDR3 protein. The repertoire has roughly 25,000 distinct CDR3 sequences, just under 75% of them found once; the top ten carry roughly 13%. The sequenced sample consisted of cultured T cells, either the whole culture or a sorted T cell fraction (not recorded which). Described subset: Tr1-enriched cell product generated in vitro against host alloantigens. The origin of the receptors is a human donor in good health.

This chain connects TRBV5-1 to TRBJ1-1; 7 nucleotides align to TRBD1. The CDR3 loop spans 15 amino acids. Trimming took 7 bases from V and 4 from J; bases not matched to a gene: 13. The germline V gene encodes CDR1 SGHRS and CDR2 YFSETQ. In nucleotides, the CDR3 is TGCGCCAGCTATCGAGGGGGCCAGGGGTCCACTGAAGCTTTCTTT. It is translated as CASYRGGQGSTEAFF.

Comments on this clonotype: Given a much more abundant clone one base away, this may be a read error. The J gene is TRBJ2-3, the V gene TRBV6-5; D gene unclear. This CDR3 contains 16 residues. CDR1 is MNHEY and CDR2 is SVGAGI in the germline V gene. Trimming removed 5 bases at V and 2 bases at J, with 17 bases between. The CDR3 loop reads CASSRYLGRATDTQYF. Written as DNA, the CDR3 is TGTGCCAGCAGTCGTTATCTGGGAAGGGCCACAGATACGCAGTATTTT.

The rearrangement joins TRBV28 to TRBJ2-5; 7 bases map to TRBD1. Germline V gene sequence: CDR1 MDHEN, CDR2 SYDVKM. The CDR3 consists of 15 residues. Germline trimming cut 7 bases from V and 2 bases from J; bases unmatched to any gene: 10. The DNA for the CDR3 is TGTGCCAGCATTGCGGGTGGCAGGGGGCAAGAGACCCAGTACTTC. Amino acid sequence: CASIAGGRGQETQYF.

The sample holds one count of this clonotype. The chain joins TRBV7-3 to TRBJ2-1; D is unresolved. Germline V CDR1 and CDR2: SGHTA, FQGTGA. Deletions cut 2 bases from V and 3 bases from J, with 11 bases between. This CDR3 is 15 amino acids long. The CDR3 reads CASSLDGTLYNEQFF. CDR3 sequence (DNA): TGTGCCAGCAGCTTAGATGGCACACTCTACAATGAGCAGTTCTTC.

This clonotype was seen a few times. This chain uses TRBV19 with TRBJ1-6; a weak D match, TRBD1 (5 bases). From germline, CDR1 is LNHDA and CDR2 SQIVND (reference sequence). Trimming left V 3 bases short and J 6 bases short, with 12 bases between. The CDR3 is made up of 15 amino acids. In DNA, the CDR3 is TGTGCCAGTAGTATCCCCGGGACGGCTAATTCACCCCTCCACTTT. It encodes CASSIPGTANSPLHF.

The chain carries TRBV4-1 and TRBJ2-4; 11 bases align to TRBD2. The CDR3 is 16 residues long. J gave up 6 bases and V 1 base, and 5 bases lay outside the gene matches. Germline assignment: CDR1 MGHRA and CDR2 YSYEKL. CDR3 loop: CASSQASGGPGNIQYF. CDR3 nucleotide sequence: TGCGCCAGCAGCCAAGCTAGCGGGGGGCCAGGAAACATTCAGTACTTC.

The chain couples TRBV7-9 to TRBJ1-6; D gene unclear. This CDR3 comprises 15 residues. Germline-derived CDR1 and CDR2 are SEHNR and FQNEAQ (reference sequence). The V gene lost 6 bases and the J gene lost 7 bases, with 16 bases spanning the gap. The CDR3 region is CASSKNTVLNSPLHF. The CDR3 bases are TGTGCCAGCAGTAAAAACACGGTGTTGAATTCACCCCTCCACTTT.

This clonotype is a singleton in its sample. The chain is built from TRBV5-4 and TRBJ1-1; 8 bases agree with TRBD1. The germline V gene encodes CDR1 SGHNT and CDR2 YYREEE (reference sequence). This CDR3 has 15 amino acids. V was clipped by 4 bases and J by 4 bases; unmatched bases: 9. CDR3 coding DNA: TGTGCCAGCAGCATGGGTGGACAGGGAGGCACTGAAGCTTTCTTT. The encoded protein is CASSMGGQGGTEAFF.